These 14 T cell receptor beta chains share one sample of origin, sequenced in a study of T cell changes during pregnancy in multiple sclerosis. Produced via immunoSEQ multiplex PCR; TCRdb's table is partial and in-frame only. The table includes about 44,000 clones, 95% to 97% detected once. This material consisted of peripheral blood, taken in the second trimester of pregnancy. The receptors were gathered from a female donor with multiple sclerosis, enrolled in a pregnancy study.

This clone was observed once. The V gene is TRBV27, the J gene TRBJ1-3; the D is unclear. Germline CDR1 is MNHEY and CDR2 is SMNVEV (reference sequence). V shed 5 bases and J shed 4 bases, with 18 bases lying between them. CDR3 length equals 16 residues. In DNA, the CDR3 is TGTGCCAGCAGTCCCCGACTCAATTCCAAAGGAAACACCATATATTTT. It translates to CASSPRLNSKGNTIYF.

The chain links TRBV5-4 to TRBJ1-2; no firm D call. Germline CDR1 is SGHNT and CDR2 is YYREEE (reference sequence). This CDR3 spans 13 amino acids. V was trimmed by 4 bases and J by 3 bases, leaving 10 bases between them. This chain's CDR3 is CASSHLSDYGYTF. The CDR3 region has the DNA TGTGCCAGCAGCCATTTGAGCGACTATGGCTACACCTTC.

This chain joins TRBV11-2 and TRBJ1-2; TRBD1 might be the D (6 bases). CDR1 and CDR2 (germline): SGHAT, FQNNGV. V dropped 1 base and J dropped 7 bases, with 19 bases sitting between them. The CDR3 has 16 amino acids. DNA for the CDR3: TGTGCCAGCAGCTTAGGAACAGGGCGGAAATATGGTGGCTACACCTTC. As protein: CASSLGTGRKYGGYTF.

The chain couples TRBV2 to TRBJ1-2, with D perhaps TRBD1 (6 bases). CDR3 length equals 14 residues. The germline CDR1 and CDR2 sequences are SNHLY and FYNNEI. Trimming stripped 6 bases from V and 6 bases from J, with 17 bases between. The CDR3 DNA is TGTGCCAGCAGGGGATTGAGGGGGAGCGATGGCTACACCTTC. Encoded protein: CASRGLRGSDGYTF.

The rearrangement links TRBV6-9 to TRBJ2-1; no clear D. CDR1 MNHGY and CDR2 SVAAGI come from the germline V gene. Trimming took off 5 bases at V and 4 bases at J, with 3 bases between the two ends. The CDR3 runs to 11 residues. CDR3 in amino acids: CASSPYNEQFF. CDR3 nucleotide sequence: TGTGCCAGCAGTCCATACAATGAGCAGTTCTTC.

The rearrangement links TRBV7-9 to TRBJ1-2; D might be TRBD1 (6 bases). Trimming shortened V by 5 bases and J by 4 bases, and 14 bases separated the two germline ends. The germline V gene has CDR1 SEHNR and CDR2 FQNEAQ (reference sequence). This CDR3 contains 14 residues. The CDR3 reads CASSRAGGLYGYTF. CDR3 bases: TGTGCCAGCAGCCGCGCGGGGGGGCTCTATGGCTACACCTTC.

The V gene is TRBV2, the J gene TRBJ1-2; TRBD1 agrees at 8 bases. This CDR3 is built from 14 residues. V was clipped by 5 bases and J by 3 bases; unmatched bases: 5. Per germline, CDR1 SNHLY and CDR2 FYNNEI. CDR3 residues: CASSYQGADYGYTF. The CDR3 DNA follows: TGTGCCAGCAGTTATCAGGGGGCGGACTATGGCTACACCTTC.

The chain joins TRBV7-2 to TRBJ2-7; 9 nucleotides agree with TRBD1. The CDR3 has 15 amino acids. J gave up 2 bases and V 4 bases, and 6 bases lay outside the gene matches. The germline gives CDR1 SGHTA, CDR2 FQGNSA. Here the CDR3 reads CASSYGQGKTYEQYF. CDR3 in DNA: TGTGCCAGCAGCTACGGACAGGGGAAGACCTACGAGCAGTACTTC.

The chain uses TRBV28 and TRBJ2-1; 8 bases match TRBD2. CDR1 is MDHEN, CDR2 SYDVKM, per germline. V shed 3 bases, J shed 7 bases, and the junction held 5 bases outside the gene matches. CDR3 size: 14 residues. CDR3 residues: CASSFAGGVNEQFF. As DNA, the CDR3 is TGTGCCAGCAGTTTTGCGGGAGGAGTAAATGAGCAGTTCTTC.

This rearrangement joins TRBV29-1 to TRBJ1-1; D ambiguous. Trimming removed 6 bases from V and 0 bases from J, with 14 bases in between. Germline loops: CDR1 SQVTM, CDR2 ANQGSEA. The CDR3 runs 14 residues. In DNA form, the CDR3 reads TGCAGCGTCAGAGAACGGACTATGAACACTGAAGCTTTCTTT. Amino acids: CSVRERTMNTEAFF.

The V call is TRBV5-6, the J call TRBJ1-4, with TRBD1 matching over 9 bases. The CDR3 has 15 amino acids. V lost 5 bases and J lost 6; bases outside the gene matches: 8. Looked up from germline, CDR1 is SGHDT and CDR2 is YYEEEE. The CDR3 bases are TGTGCCAGCAGTTTAAGGGACAGGGATGATGAAAAACTGTTTTTT. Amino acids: CASSLRDRDDEKLFF.

This CDR3 reads CASSLEAGGLYGEQFF. CDR3 in DNA: TGTGCCAGCAGCTTAGAAGCGGGAGGGCTGTATGGTGAGCAGTTCTTC. The V call is TRBV7-8, the J call TRBJ2-1, with 10 bases identical to TRBD2. The CDR3 runs 16 residues. Germline V gene data show CDR1 as SGHVS and CDR2 as FQNEAQ. After removal of 1 base from V and 9 bases from J, the junction contained 9 bases not matched to a gene.

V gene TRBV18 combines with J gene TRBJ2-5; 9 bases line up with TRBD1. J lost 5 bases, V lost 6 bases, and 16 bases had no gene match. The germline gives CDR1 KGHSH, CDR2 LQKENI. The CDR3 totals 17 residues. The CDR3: CASSGQGYPGREETQYF. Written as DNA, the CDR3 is TGTGCCAGCTCGGGACAGGGCTACCCAGGCCGGGAGGAGACCCAGTACTTC.

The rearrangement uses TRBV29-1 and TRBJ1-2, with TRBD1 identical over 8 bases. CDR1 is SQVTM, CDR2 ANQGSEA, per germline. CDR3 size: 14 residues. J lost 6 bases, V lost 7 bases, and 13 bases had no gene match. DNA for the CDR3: TGCAGCGACTCCTACCTGGACAGGGTCCATGGCTACACCTTC. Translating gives CSDSYLDRVHGYTF.